This section outlines one T cell receptor beta chain sequence together with its context. The antigen is undetermined. This sample was taken from a study of cytomegalovirus exposure and HLA in healthy donors. Broader study findings: Among TCR beta chains, those listed as cytomegalovirus-associated numbered some 160.

Clones were read by immunoSEQ multiplex PCR, and TCRdb kept only the in-frame ones, dropping some. The sample has about 240,000 clones, approximately 86% seen once. Sample: PBMCs. The TCR was taken from a woman aged 30 to 39 in good health and CMV-seropositive.

CDR3 in DNA: TGTGCCAGTAGTACGAATCAACTAGCGGGTCTAACAGATACGCAGTATTTT. Translated: CASSTNQLAGLTDTQYF. The J gene is TRBJ2-3, the V gene TRBV19, with 9 bases identical to TRBD2. V dropped 4 bases and J dropped 3; count of bases not matched to a gene: 11. This CDR3 comprises 17 residues. CDR1 LNHDA and CDR2 SQIVND come from the germline V gene (reference sequence).